This entry concerns a single T cell receptor (beta chain). As processed by the authors: Counts of nucleated cells, estimated from reference gene primer amplification, were obtained. This table comes from immunoSEQ multiplex PCR, and its TCRdb copy is limited to in-frame clones, with some not included. For V, J and clone size, that table is used; D and trimming come from the DNA. Here the sample spans about 180,000 clones, around 85% being singletons. These data originate in a study of blood T cell repertoires in COVID-19. Whole-study context: The United States, Italy and Spain supplied acute and convalescent COVID-19 samples. The analysed material was cDNA or gDNA that came from T cells, B-cell-depleted T cells, or PBMCs.

Those who participated ranged in age from roughly 18 to 89 years and resided in roughly 26 US areas. The CDR3 is 15 residues long. Germline CDR1 is SGDLS and CDR2 is YYNGEE. V lost 3 bases and J 7 bases, leaving 14 bases between the germline ends. The sequenced material came from PBMCs or T cells enriched from blood (not recorded which). This chain links TRBV9 with TRBJ1-6; D might be TRBD1 (5 bases). The sequence was obtained from a middle-aged man who had recovered from COVID-19. Here the CDR3 reads CASSAPQGTNSPLHF. CDR3 DNA sequence: TGTGCCAGCAGCGCCCCCCAGGGAACCAATTCACCCCTCCACTTT.